Following are 25 T cell receptor beta chains from one sample sequenced in a study of T cell responses to AZD1222 COVID-19 vaccine. The protocol was immunoSEQ multiplex PCR, while the TCRdb copy is restricted to in-frame clones and leaves out a portion. The sample records some 40,000 clones, roughly 75% being singletons. The source was peripheral blood, collected on day 0 of AZD1222 vaccination. The origin of the receptors is an adult in good health.

This clone was counted between two and nine times. V and J are TRBV6-1 and TRBJ1-2, with TRBD1 matching over 9 bases. CDR1 and CDR2 (germline): MNHNS, SASEGT. V was pared by 3 bases and J by 8 bases, with 16 bases of the junction left unmatched. The CDR3 totals 17 residues. The CDR3 loop reads CASSEGTGFSGLGGYTF. In DNA form, the CDR3 reads TGTGCCAGCAGTGAGGGGACAGGGTTTAGCGGGTTAGGCGGCTACACCTTC.

This sequence joins TRBV11-2 and TRBJ2-5; D is uncertain. CDR1 is SGHAT and CDR2 is FQNNGV in the germline V gene. The CDR3 is 13 amino acids. Trimming took off 5 bases at V and 0 bases at J, with 7 bases between the two ends. The CDR3 sequence is CASSLQYQETQYF. CDR3 in DNA: TGTGCCAGCAGCCTTCAGTACCAAGAGACCCAGTACTTC.

The chain links TRBV24-1 to TRBJ2-7; TRBD1 matches at 7 bases. The V gene end was trimmed by 7 bases and the J gene end by 2 bases; junction bases not matched to a gene: 7. The CDR3 is 14 residues long. Germline V CDR1 and CDR2: KGHDR, SFDVKD. As DNA, the CDR3 is TGTGCCACCAGCGACCCTGACAGGGCCTACGAGCAGTACTTC. As protein: CATSDPDRAYEQYF.

This chain links TRBV4-3 with TRBJ1-3; no clear D. In germline, CDR1 is LGHNA, CDR2 YSLEER. Trimming removed 2 bases at V and 0 bases at J, with 14 bases between. This CDR3 comprises 17 residues. The CDR3 reads CASSQITGRSSGNTIYF. The CDR3 nucleotides read TGCGCCAGCAGCCAAATTACCGGGAGAAGCTCTGGAAACACCATATATTTT.

The J gene is TRBJ1-2, the V gene TRBV19; 10 bases align to TRBD1. The CDR3 totals 14 residues. After removal of 5 bases from V and 3 bases from J, the junction contained 3 bases not matched to a gene. The V gene's germline CDR1 is LNHDA and CDR2 SQIVND (reference sequence). CDR3 sequence (DNA): TGTGCCAGTAGTGCGACAGGGGGCGACTATGGCTACACCTTC. It yields the protein CASSATGGDYGYTF.

V gene TRBV9 combines with J gene TRBJ2-5; D possibly corresponds to TRBD1 (5 bases). The CDR3 has 13 amino acids. V lost 3 bases and J lost 0, with 6 bases in between. Germline loops: CDR1 SGDLS, CDR2 YYNGEE. The DNA for the CDR3 is TGTGCCAGCAGCGGACAGTACCAAGAGACCCAGTACTTC. Its protein is CASSGQYQETQYF.

The chain carries TRBV24-1 and TRBJ1-5, with a tentative D call TRBD1 (5 bases). The germline gives CDR1 KGHDR, CDR2 SFDVKD. Trimming shortened V by 5 bases and J by 1 base, and 8 bases separated the two germline ends. This CDR3 has 14 amino acids. CDR3 DNA sequence: TGTGCCACCAGTGCAGGGCTAAGCAATCAGCCCCAGCATTTT. Amino acid sequence: CATSAGLSNQPQHF.

This clone was seen only a few times. This sequence joins TRBV6-5 and TRBJ1-2; the D gene is possibly TRBD1 (5 bases). Germline V gene sequence: CDR1 MNHEY, CDR2 SVGAGI. This CDR3 spans 12 amino acids. V was trimmed by 6 bases and J by 8 bases, leaving 13 bases between them. CDR3 protein: CASSQGESGYTF. The CDR3 region has the DNA TGTGCCAGCAGCCAGGGTGAGAGCGGCTACACCTTC.

The chain joins TRBV4-2 to TRBJ2-7; D unclear. Germline V lookup: CDR1 LGHNA, CDR2 YNFKEQ. V was trimmed by 1 base and J by 4 bases, leaving 11 bases between them. CDR3 length equals 14 residues. The chain's CDR3 is CASSQGDQVYEQYF. The CDR3 nucleotides read TGTGCCAGCAGCCAAGGGGATCAGGTTTACGAGCAGTACTTC.

The rearrangement uses TRBV5-1 and TRBJ1-5; TRBD1 might be the D (6 bases). The V gene's germline CDR1 is SGHRS and CDR2 YFSETQ. The germline V and J ends were trimmed by 4 bases and 3 bases, with 14 bases remaining between them. The CDR3 is 15 residues long. This CDR3 is CASSPEGGPNQPQHF. Here the CDR3 DNA reads TGCGCCAGCAGCCCTGAGGGGGGTCCCAATCAGCCCCAGCATTTT.

This clone was picked up a small number of times. This chain uses TRBV19 with TRBJ1-5; no reliable D call. Deletions cut 6 bases from V and 4 bases from J, with 13 bases between. Germline V gene sequence: CDR1 LNHDA, CDR2 SQIVND (reference sequence). This CDR3 region has 14 residues. The CDR3 nucleotides are TGTGCCAGTAGGGTCTTCCCGGGTAATCAGCCCCAGCATTTT. It is translated as CASRVFPGNQPQHF.

The rearrangement links TRBV11-3 to TRBJ1-2; D ambiguous. CDR3 size: 12 residues. From germline, CDR1 is SGHNT and CDR2 YENEEA. V was clipped by 2 bases and J by 4 bases, with 5 bases between them. The CDR3 reads CASSLNGYGYTF. CDR3 bases: TGTGCCAGCAGCTTAAATGGCTATGGCTACACCTTC.

CDR3 amino acids: CASSLSETQYF. CDR3 nucleotides: TGTGCCAGCAGCTTATCCGAGACCCAGTACTTC. The chain combines TRBV5-6 with TRBJ2-5; D is unresolved. Germline-derived CDR1 and CDR2 are SGHDT and YYEEEE. With 2 bases removed from V and 5 bases from J, the gap between germline ends came to 4 bases. This CDR3 spans 11 amino acids.

The chain is built from TRBV2 and TRBJ1-6, with D possibly TRBD1 on 6 matching bases. Per the germline V gene, CDR1 is SNHLY and CDR2 is FYNNEI. V lost 7 bases to trimming and J lost 8 bases, with 12 bases between them. The CDR3 runs to 13 residues. CDR3 DNA: TGTGCCAGCATCCGGGACACCCATTCACCCCTCCACTTT. Amino acid sequence: CASIRDTHSPLHF.

The J gene is TRBJ2-2, the V gene TRBV7-2, with 7 positions matching TRBD1. The V segment lost 5 bases and the J segment 4 bases; nucleotides outside the gene matches: 10. Germline V gene sequence: CDR1 SGHTA, CDR2 FQGNSA. The CDR3 is 16 residues long. Here the CDR3 reads CASSLESTGITGELFF. The CDR3 DNA follows: TGTGCCAGCAGCCTAGAGTCGACAGGGATCACCGGGGAGCTGTTTTTT.

This clone was seen a few times. The gene calls are TRBV12-3 or TRBV12-4 and TRBJ1-2; D call uncertain. Trimming cost V 3 bases and J 5 bases, with 10 bases left between them. The CDR3 has 13 residues. CDR3 nucleotides: TGTGCCAGCAGTTTTCCTGCTGGATATGGCTACACCTTC. Its translation is CASSFPAGYGYTF.

J is TRBJ1-5 and V is TRBV28; 9 bases line up with TRBD1. Germline CDR1 is MDHEN and CDR2 is SYDVKM. Germline trimming cut 6 bases from V and 1 base from J; bases unmatched to any gene: 4. This CDR3 comprises 15 residues. The CDR3: CASRIQGASNQPQHF. In DNA form, the CDR3 reads TGTGCCAGCAGAATACAGGGGGCGAGCAATCAGCCCCAGCATTTT. The entire variable domain, with the rest obtained from reference TRBV28 and TRBJ1-5, is as follows: DVKVTQSSRYLVKRTGEKVFLECVQDMDHENMFWYRQDPGLGLRLIYFSYDVKMKEKGDIPEGYSVSREKKERFSLILESASTNQTSMYLCASRIQGASNQPQHFGDGTRLSIL.

CDR3 in DNA: TGTGCCAGCAGCCCAACTAGCGGGGGGGCCGGGGAGACCCAGTACTTC. Amino acids: CASSPTSGGAGETQYF. The chain couples TRBV4-2 to TRBJ2-5; 13 bases map to TRBD2. The length of the CDR3 is 16 residues. Germline V gene sequence: CDR1 LGHNA, CDR2 YNFKEQ. V shed 4 bases and J 5 bases; nucleotides not matched to a gene: 7.

The chain recombines TRBV28 with TRBJ2-4; possibly TRBD1 for D (5 bases). V dropped 6 bases and J dropped 11 bases, with 23 bases sitting between them. The CDR3 is 15 amino acids. CDR1 is MDHEN, CDR2 SYDVKM, per germline. CDR3 protein: CASSSSDSARFVQYF. The CDR3 nucleotides read TGTGCCAGCAGCTCCAGCGACAGTGCCCGGTTCGTTCAGTACTTC.

This rearrangement joins TRBV7-2 to TRBJ2-1; perhaps TRBD2 as D (7 bases). The germline CDR1 and CDR2 sequences are SGHTA and FQGNSA. The CDR3 has 14 residues. V dropped 5 bases and J dropped 7 bases, with 15 bases sitting between them. The CDR3 DNA reads as TGTGCCAGCAGCCCCCCGGGGGGCTGGAATGAGCAGTTCTTC. Translating it yields CASSPPGGWNEQFF.

The chain recombines TRBV2 with TRBJ2-7; perhaps TRBD1 as D (5 bases). The CDR3 covers 12 residues. The germline CDR1 and CDR2 sequences are SNHLY and FYNNEI. V lost 6 bases, J lost 4 bases, and 10 bases lay in between. The CDR3 DNA follows: TGTGCCAGCAGCCTGCAGGGTTACGAGCAGTACTTC. As protein: CASSLQGYEQYF.

J is TRBJ1-6 and V is TRBV11-2, with D maybe TRBD1 (6 bases). The CDR3 spans 16 residues. V lost 5 bases, J lost 5 bases, and 16 bases lay in between. The germline gives CDR1 SGHAT, CDR2 FQNNGV. The CDR3 protein is CASSLVIQGNNSPLHF. In DNA form, the CDR3 reads TGTGCCAGCAGCCTAGTTATTCAGGGGAATAATTCACCCCTCCACTTT. Variable domain in full (rest from reference TRBV11-2 and TRBJ1-6): EAGVAQSPRYKIIEKRQSVAFWCNPISGHATLYWYQQILGQGPKLLIQFQNNGVVDDSQLPKDRFSAERLKGVDSTLKIQPAKLEDSAVYLCASSLVIQGNNSPLHFGNGTRLTVT.

V gene TRBV3-1 (or the pseudogene TRBV3-2) combines with J gene TRBJ2-2; TRBD1 might be the D (6 bases). The CDR3 is 16 residues long. Trimming shortened V by 1 base and J by 4 bases, and 13 bases separated the two germline ends. Germline CDR1 and CDR2: LGHDT and YNNKEL (reference sequence). CDR3 amino acids: CASSQAQGRGTGELFF. CDR3 nucleotide sequence: TGTGCCAGCAGCCAAGCCCAGGGGAGAGGCACCGGGGAGCTGTTTTTT.

This clone came up a few times. The genes are TRBV7-2 and TRBJ2-3; tentatively, D is TRBD1 (8 bases). From germline, CDR1 is SGHTA and CDR2 FQGNSA. V lost 4 bases to trimming and J lost 5 bases, with 16 bases between them. The CDR3 runs 15 residues. The CDR3 DNA reads as TGTGCCAGCAGCTCACAGGGGGGGTATCTAGATACGCAGTATTTT. Residues: CASSSQGGYLDTQYF.

The V call is TRBV11-3, the J call TRBJ2-2, with D unresolved. V dropped 2 bases and J dropped 2 bases, with 6 bases sitting between them. The CDR3 runs 14 residues. Germline values: CDR1 SGHNT, CDR2 YENEEA. Here the CDR3 DNA reads TGTGCCAGCAGCTTAAGCCCCAACACCGGGGAGCTGTTTTTT. Residues: CASSLSPNTGELFF. Based on the CDR3 plus reference TRBV11-3 and TRBJ2-2, the full variable domain is EAGVVQSPRYKIIEKKQPVAFWCNPISGHNTLYWYLQNLGQGPELLIRYENEEAVDDSQLPKDRFSAERLKGVDSTLKIQPAELGDSAVYLCASSLSPNTGELFFGEGSRLTVL.